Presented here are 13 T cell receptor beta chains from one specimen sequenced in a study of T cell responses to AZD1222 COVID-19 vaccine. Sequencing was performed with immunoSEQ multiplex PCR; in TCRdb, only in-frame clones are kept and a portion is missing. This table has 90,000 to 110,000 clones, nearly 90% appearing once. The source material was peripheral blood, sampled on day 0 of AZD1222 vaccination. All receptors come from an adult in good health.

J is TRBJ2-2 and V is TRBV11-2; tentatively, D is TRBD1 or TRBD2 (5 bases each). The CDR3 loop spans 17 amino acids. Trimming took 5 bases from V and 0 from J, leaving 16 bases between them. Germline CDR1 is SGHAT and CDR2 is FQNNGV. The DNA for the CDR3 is TGTGCCAGCAGCGACCTTCGAGGGGAAACGAACACCGGGGAGCTGTTTTTT. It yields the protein CASSDLRGETNTGELFF.

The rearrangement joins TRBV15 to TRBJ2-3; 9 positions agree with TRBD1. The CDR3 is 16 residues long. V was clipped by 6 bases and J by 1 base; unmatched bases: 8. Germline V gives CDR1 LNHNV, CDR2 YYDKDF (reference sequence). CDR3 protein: CATRGQGSRRTDTQYF. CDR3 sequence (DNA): TGTGCCACCAGGGGACAGGGTTCTCGTCGCACAGATACGCAGTATTTT.

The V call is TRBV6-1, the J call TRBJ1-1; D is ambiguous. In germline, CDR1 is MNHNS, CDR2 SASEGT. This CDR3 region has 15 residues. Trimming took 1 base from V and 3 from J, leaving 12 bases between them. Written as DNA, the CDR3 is TGTGCCAGCAGTGAAGGTTCTACAGAGGACACTGAAGCTTTCTTT. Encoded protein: CASSEGSTEDTEAFF.

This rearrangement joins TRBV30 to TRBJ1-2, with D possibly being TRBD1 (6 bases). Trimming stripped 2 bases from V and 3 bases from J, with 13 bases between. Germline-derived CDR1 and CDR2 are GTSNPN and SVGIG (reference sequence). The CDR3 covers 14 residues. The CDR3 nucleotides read TGTGCCTGGAGTCACGGGGGGGGCGACTATGGCTACACCTTC. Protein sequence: CAWSHGGGDYGYTF. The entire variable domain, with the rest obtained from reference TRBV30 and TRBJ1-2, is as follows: SQTIHQWPATLVQPVGSPLSLECTVEGTSNPNLYWYRQAAGRGLQLLFYSVGIGQISSEVPQNLSASRPQDRQFILSSKKLLLSDSGFYLCAWSHGGGDYGYTFGSGTRLTVV.

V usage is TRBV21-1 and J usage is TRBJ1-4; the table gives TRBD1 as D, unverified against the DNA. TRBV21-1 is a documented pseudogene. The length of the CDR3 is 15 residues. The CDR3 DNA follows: TGTGCCAGCAGCGTTTGGACAGGGAGCCCGGGAAAACTGTTTTTT. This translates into CASSVWTGSPGKLFF.

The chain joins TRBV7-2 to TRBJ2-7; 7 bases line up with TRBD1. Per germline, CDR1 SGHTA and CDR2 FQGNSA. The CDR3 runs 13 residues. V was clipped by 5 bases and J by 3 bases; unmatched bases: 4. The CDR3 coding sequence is TGTGCCAGCAGCCCGGGACAGCACTACGAGCAGTACTTC. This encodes CASSPGQHYEQYF.

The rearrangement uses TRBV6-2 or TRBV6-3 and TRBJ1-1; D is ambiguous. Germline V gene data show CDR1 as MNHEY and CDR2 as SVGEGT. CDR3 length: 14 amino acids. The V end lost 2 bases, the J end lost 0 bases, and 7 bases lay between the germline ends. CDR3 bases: TGTGCCAGCAGTTACGTGGCGTTGAACACTGAAGCTTTCTTT. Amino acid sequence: CASSYVALNTEAFF.

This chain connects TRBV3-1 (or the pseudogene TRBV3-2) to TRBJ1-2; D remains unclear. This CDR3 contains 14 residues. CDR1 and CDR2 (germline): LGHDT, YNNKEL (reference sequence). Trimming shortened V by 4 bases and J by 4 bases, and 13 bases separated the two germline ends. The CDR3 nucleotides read TGTGCCAGCAGCCCCGTCAGAGGAGTCTATGGCTACACCTTC. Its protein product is CASSPVRGVYGYTF.

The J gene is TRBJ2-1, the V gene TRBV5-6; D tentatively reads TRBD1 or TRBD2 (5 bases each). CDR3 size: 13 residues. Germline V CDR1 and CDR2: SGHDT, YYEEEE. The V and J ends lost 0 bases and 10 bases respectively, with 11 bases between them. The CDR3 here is CASSLVPGREQFF. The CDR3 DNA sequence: TGTGCCAGCAGCTTGGTTCCGGGACGGGAGCAGTTCTTC.

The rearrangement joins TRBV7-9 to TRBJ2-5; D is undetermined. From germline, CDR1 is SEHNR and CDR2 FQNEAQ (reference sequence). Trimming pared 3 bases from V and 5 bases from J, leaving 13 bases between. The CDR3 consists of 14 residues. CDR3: CASSFLGLTETQYF. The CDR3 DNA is TGTGCCAGCAGCTTTCTGGGCCTAACGGAGACCCAGTACTTC.

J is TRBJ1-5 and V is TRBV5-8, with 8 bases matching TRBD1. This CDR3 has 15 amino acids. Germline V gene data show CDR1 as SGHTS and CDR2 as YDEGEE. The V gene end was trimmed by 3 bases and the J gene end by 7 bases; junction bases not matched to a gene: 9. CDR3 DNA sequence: TGTGCCAGCAGCTGGGGACAGGTAGAGGGGCAGCCCCAGCATTTT. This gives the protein CASSWGQVEGQPQHF.

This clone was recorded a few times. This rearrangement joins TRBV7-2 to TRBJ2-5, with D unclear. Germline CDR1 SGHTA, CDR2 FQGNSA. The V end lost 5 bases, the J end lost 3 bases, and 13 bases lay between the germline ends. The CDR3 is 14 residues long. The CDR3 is CASSTRRTKETQYF. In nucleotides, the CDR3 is TGTGCCAGCAGCACCCGTAGGACCAAAGAGACCCAGTACTTC.

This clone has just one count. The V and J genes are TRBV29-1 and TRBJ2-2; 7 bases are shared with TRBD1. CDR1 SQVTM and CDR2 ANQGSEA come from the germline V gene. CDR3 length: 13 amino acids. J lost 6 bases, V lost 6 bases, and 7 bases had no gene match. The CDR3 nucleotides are TGCAGCGTGGGGTGGCAGGGGGCCGGGGAGCTGTTTTTT. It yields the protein CSVGWQGAGELFF.